What follows is one TCR beta chain and its context. The assay was immunoSEQ multiplex PCR, and TCRdb's table has in-frame clones only and misses some. The data hold approximately 25,000 clones, with roughly 94% observed a single time. The sample comes from a study of blood T cell repertoires in COVID-19. Per the germline V gene, CDR1 is KGHSH and CDR2 is LQKENI. V gave up 0 bases and J gave up 5 bases, with 16 bases separating them. The CDR3 has 16 amino acids. Input material: peripheral blood. This rearrangement joins TRBV18 to TRBJ2-5, with D perhaps matching TRBD2 (5 bases). The source is a man in his 70s with active COVID-19. The CDR3 sequence: CASSPPLQRGLETQYF. In nucleotides, the CDR3 is TGTGCCAGCTCACCACCGCTGCAGAGAGGACTTGAGACCCAGTACTTC.